This is a list of T cell receptor beta chains from one sample in a study of T-cell reconstitution after alpha-beta-depleted transplantation in children. TCRdb re-called the PCR reads with MiXCR, one entry per CDR3 protein. The table lists about 640,000 distinct CDR3 sequences, approximately 17% of them singletons. Sample: PBMCs from the stem cell graft donor, taken from the stem cell graft. Receptors were obtained from a human donor who donated a stem cell graft to a child with acute myeloid leukemia. CDR3s include the opening cysteine and the closing phenylalanine or tryptophan. Fields, in order: V gene, clone size, J gene, D gene, CDR3 protein, CDR3 DNA. The D gene is left open where the match is weak. Not every row has a clone size; where given, it reads once, few, many or a size class.

>TRBV20-1|many|TRBJ1-1|.
CSARGPRGRDTEAFF
TGCAGTGCTAGGGGGCCTCGAGGGAGGGACACTGAAGCTTTCTTT
>TRBV7-9|.|TRBJ2-7|.
CASRWGSEQYF
TGTGCCAGCCGGTGGGGGTCCGAGCAGTACTTC
>TRBV20-1|.|TRBJ1-1|TRBD1
CSASQGAWSTEAFF
TGCAGTGCTTCGCAGGGGGCATGGAGCACTGAAGCTTTCTTT
>TRBV29-1|many|TRBJ2-3|TRBD1
CSVEGDREPDTQYF
TGCAGCGTTGAAGGGGACAGGGAACCAGATACGCAGTATTTT
>TRBV5-1|.|TRBJ1-2|.
CASSLENGPDVRVGYTF
TGCGCCAGCAGCTTGGAGAATGGACCGGACGTGCGCGTAGGCTACACCTTC
>TRBV5-1|.|TRBJ2-5|.
CASSLGGVSQETQYF
TGCGCCAGCAGCTTGGGAGGGGTTTCACAAGAGACCCAGTACTTC
>TRBV5-5|many|TRBJ2-5|TRBD1
CASSQTPGQSSTTQYF
TGTGCCAGCAGCCAAACCCCGGGACAGTCCTCCACGACCCAGTACTTC
>TRBV20-1|.|TRBJ1-6|TRBD1
CSFSRRQGARSYNSPLHF
TGCAGTTTCTCCCGGCGACAGGGGGCACGCTCCTATAATTCACCCCTCCACTTT
>TRBV20-1|many|TRBJ1-6|TRBD1
CSAWTGGSYNSPLHF
TGCAGTGCCTGGACAGGCGGCTCCTATAATTCACCCCTCCACTTT
>TRBV12-3/TRBV12-4|.|TRBJ2-2|TRBD2
CASSPLQRGGRTGELFF
TGTGCCAGCAGTCCCCTCCAGCGGGGGGGCCGAACCGGGGAGCTGTTTTTT
>TRBV29-1|many|TRBJ2-7|.
CSVELGETYEQYF
TGCAGCGTTGAGTTGGGGGAGACCTACGAGCAGTACTTC
>TRBV20-1|many|TRBJ1-2|TRBD1
CSAARGGAFGYTF
TGCAGTGCTGCCCGAGGGGGCGCCTTTGGCTACACCTTC
>TRBV5-8|.|TRBJ2-2|.
CASSFNHGELFF
TGTGCCAGCAGCTTTAATCACGGGGAGCTGTTTTTT
>TRBV4-3|many|TRBJ1-2|.
CASSRYTDSSYGYTF
TGCGCCAGCAGCCGATACACGGACAGTTCCTATGGCTACACCTTC
>TRBV5-1|.|TRBJ1-4|TRBD1
CASSLPTGDLNEKLFF
TGCGCCAGCAGCTTACCTACAGGGGATCTTAATGAAAAACTGTTTTTT
>TRBV5-5|few|TRBJ2-2|.
CASSLVAGQGNTGELFF
TGTGCCAGCAGCTTGGTGGCCGGGCAGGGAAACACCGGGGAGCTGTTTTTT
>TRBV24-1|many|TRBJ2-1|TRBD1
CATSDPGQGAYNEQFF
TGTGCCACCAGTGACCCCGGACAGGGTGCGTACAATGAGCAGTTCTTC
>TRBV29-1|many|TRBJ2-7|.
CSATTSWEQYF
TGCAGCGCCACAACCTCTTGGGAGCAGTACTTC
>TRBV7-2|many|TRBJ2-2|.
CASSLLSGVNTGELFF
TGTGCCAGCAGCTTATTGAGCGGCGTGAACACCGGGGAGCTGTTTTTT
>TRBV6-1|few|TRBJ1-2|TRBD1
CASRGTGGTGVSNYGYTF
TGTGCCAGCAGAGGAACCGGGGGGACAGGGGTTTCCAACTATGGCTACACCTTC
>TRBV27|.|TRBJ2-7|.
CASSPLRGGPLDDEQYF
TGTGCCAGCAGTCCCCTGAGAGGGGGGCCCCTTGATGACGAGCAGTACTTC
>TRBV30|few|TRBJ2-1|TRBD2
CAWNVRGLAGGYNEQFF
TGTGCCTGGAATGTAAGAGGACTAGCGGGGGGTTACAATGAGCAGTTCTTC
>TRBV20-1|few|TRBJ1-1|.
CSARRSGTRAFF
TGCAGTGCTAGAAGGTCGGGGACTAGGGCTTTCTTT
>TRBV4-2|.|TRBJ2-2|TRBD1
CASSRGQGSGELFF
TGTGCCAGCAGCCGGGGACAGGGGTCCGGGGAGCTGTTTTTT
>TRBV9|.|TRBJ2-1|.
CASSDKGFGDEQFF
TGTGCCAGCTCGGACAAGGGGTTTGGTGATGAGCAGTTCTTC
>TRBV7-9|.|TRBJ1-5|.
CASSLGNGREPQHF
TGTGCCAGCAGCTTAGGCAATGGTAGGGAGCCCCAGCATTTT
>TRBV12-5|.|TRBJ2-3|.
CASGLVLGGLTDTQYF
TGTGCTAGTGGTTTGGTACTGGGGGGTCTCACAGATACGCAGTATTTT
>TRBV5-6|few|TRBJ1-6|TRBD1
CASSSGDRYTPYNSPLHF
TGTGCCAGCAGCTCGGGGGACAGATATACTCCCTATAATTCACCCCTCCACTTT
>TRBV15|few|TRBJ2-3|.
CATSRVGSLTQYF
TGTGCCACCAGCAGAGTTGGATCCCTAACGCAGTATTTT
>TRBV4-2|many|TRBJ1-4|.
CASSQVGSGMEEKLFF
TGTGCCAGCAGCCAAGTAGGATCAGGGATGGAGGAAAAACTGTTTTTT
>TRBV12-3/TRBV12-4|few|TRBJ2-5|TRBD2
CASRRRTSSETQYF
TGTGCCAGCAGGCGAAGGACTAGTTCAGAGACCCAGTACTTC
>TRBV15|.|TRBJ1-5|.
CATSRDGRRYQPQHF
TGTGCCACCAGCAGAGACGGACGGCGATATCAGCCCCAGCATTTT
>TRBV6-5|many|TRBJ2-5|.
CASSYPQGGETQYF
TGTGCCAGCAGTTACCCCCAGGGTGGAGAGACCCAGTACTTC
>TRBV12-3/TRBV12-4|many|TRBJ2-3|TRBD1
CASSLRTGGTDTQYF
TGTGCCAGCAGCCTGCGGACAGGGGGCACAGATACGCAGTATTTT
>TRBV20-1|many|TRBJ2-5|TRBD2
CSAREVGLAGGLETQYF
TGCAGTGCTAGAGAGGTCGGACTAGCGGGGGGGTTGGAGACCCAGTACTTC
>TRBV20-1|many|TRBJ1-5|.
CSAEGQSNQPQHF
TGCAGTGCAGAGGGCCAGAGCAATCAGCCCCAGCATTTT
>TRBV7-6|.|TRBJ1-1|TRBD1
CASSLRDRGRDEAFF
TGTGCCAGCAGCTTACGGGACAGGGGGCGAGATGAAGCTTTCTTT
>TRBV20-1|many|TRBJ2-7|.
CSARKTGLTTYEQYF
TGCAGTGCTAGAAAAACAGGGCTTACTACCTACGAGCAGTACTTC
>TRBV27|.|TRBJ1-3|.
CASSLFPGNTIYF
TGTGCCAGCAGTTTATTCCCTGGAAACACCATATATTTT
>TRBV3-1|.|TRBJ2-7|TRBD2
CASSSYSRTSGAFEQYF
TGTGCCAGCAGCTCATACTCCCGGACTAGCGGGGCATTCGAGCAGTACTTC
>TRBV20-1|many|TRBJ1-4|.
CSAIQSRNEKLFF
TGCAGTGCCATACAGTCGAGAAATGAAAAACTGTTTTTT
>TRBV25-1|many|TRBJ2-1|.
CASSGGDGPFF
TGTGCCAGCAGTGGTGGAGACGGCCCGTTCTTC